This passage covers 32 T cell receptor beta chains from one sample sequenced in a study of metastatic and nonmetastatic thyroid tumors. MiXCR was used by TCRdb to re-call the PCR reads. The sample consists of around 5,000 clones, approximately 27% of them appearing once. Thyroid surgery was preceded by no treatment in any patient. Sequencing was done on a sample of adjacent normal tissue. Source of these receptors: a female donor with papillary thyroid cancer or a benign thyroid nodule (not recorded which). Some clones in this sample may be carry-over from other donors' samples.

This clone was seen many times. This chain joins TRBV7-2 and TRBJ2-4; TRBD2 agrees at 13 bases. V was clipped by 5 bases and J by 1 base; unmatched bases: 14. The CDR3 is 20 residues long. Germline values: CDR1 SGHTA, CDR2 FQGNSA. The CDR3, as DNA: TGTGCCAGCAGCCCCCGGACTAGCGGGAGTACCGTTCGGGCCAAAAACATTCAGTACTTC. Its protein product is CASSPRTSGSTVRAKNIQYF.

Worth noting for this clone: Sequence at one end of the junction differs from germline and may be a read error. CDR3 coding DNA: TGTGCCAGCAGCGTAGCACAGGGGCAAGGTGAAAAAATGTTTTTT. This gives the protein CASSVAQGQGEKMFF. The chain carries TRBV9 and TRBJ1-4, with 7 bases that match TRBD1. Germline V gene lookup returns CDR1 SGDLS and CDR2 YYNGEE. The CDR3 has 15 residues.

This clone came up a few times. This chain links TRBV19 with TRBJ2-7, with TRBD1 as a possible D gene (5 bases). The CDR3 spans 12 residues. The V and J ends lost 8 bases and 4 bases respectively, with 12 bases between them. Germline V gene lookup returns CDR1 LNHDA and CDR2 SQIVND (reference sequence). Here the CDR3 DNA reads TGTGCCAGTTCTTCAGGGTCGTACGAGCAGTACTTC. It yields the protein CASSSGSYEQYF. The entire variable domain, with the rest obtained from reference TRBV19 and TRBJ2-7, is as follows: DGGITQSPKYLFRKEGQNVTLSCEQNLNHDAMYWYRQDPGQGLRLIYYSQIVNDFQKGDIAEGYSVSREKKESFPLTVTSAQKNPTAFYLCASSSGSYEQYFGPGTRLTVT.

Details on this clone: The junction departs from the called germline gene at one end, perhaps through a read error. J is TRBJ1-2 and V is TRBV2; 10 bases are shared with TRBD1. Germline V CDR1 and CDR2: SNHLY, FYNNEI. The CDR3 is made up of 13 amino acids. The CDR3 nucleotides read TGTGCCAGCAGCGAAGACAGGGGGCGAGGCTACACCTTC. It is translated as CASSEDRGRGYTF.

V gene TRBV11-3 combines with J gene TRBJ2-7; perhaps TRBD2 as D (5 bases). V gave up 1 base and J gave up 4 bases, with 11 bases separating them. Germline CDR1 SGHNT, CDR2 YENEEA. This CDR3 contains 14 residues. The CDR3: CASSLAGLAYEQYV. DNA of the CDR3: TGTGCCAGCAGCTTAGCGGGATTAGCTTACGAGCAGTACGTC.

This chain links TRBV12-3 or TRBV12-4 with TRBJ1-2, with TRBD1 matching over 9 bases. This CDR3 is 15 amino acids long. The V gene end was trimmed by 5 bases and the J gene end by 4 bases; junction bases not matched to a gene: 8. The CDR3 here is CASSQGQGGIYGYTF. The DNA for the CDR3 is TGTGCCAGCAGTCAGGGACAGGGCGGCATCTATGGCTACACCTTC.

This clone was seen repeatedly, ten times or more. A much bigger clone sits one base away, suggesting this may be a read error. DNA of the CDR3: TGTGCCAGCAGCCGGGCCGGCTACGAGCAGTACTTC. This encodes CASSRAGYEQYF. The genes are TRBV3-1 and TRBJ2-7; D gene ambiguous. The CDR3 length is 12 residues. Per germline, CDR1 LGHDT and CDR2 YNNKEL (reference sequence). Trimming took 4 bases from V and 3 from J, leaving 7 bases between them.

The chain employs TRBV5-5 and TRBJ2-7, with D perhaps TRBD2 (6 bases). The germline V gene encodes CDR1 SGHKS and CDR2 YYEKEE (reference sequence). Trimming shortened V by 0 bases and J by 7 bases, and 20 bases separated the two germline ends. The CDR3 loop spans 16 amino acids. CDR3 DNA: TGTGCCAGCAGCTTGGAGTTAGCTGGGGTTCGGGAGGAGCAGTACTTC. Translation: CASSLELAGVREEQYF.

The chain joins TRBV2 to TRBJ2-1; 7 bases map to TRBD1. CDR3 length: 13 amino acids. The V gene end was trimmed by 4 bases and the J gene end by 8 bases; junction bases not matched to a gene: 5. The germline V gene encodes CDR1 SNHLY and CDR2 FYNNEI. The CDR3 protein is CASSANRGDEQFF. CDR3 bases: TGTGCCAGCAGTGCTAACAGGGGAGATGAGCAGTTCTTC. Supplemented by reference TRBV2 and TRBJ2-1, the full variable domain reads EPEVTQTPSHQVTQMGQEVILRCVPISNHLYFYWYRQILGQKVEFLVSFYNNEISEKSEIFDDQFSVERPDGSNFTLKIRSTKLEDSAMYFCASSANRGDEQFFGPGTRLTVL.

This clone ranks as large. The V call is TRBV28, the J call TRBJ2-1; D gene unclear. The CDR3 has 14 amino acids. Germline CDR1 reads MDHEN; CDR2 reads SYDVKM. Trimming took 4 bases from V and 4 from J, leaving 11 bases between them. The CDR3 reads CASSSGVRYNEQFF. The DNA for the CDR3 is TGTGCCAGCAGTTCAGGTGTCCGTTACAATGAGCAGTTCTTC. The full variable domain, in which reference TRBV28 and TRBJ2-1 provide the parts outside the CDR3, is DVKVTQSSRYLVKRTGEKVFLECVQDMDHENMFWYRQDPGLGLRLIYFSYDVKMKEKGDIPEGYSVSREKKERFSLILESASTNQTSMYLCASSSGVRYNEQFFGPGTRLTVL.

By share, this clone ranks as medium-sized (0.01 to 0.1%). This chain connects TRBV28 to TRBJ1-2; no firm D call. Germline CDR1 MDHEN, CDR2 SYDVKM. The CDR3 runs 11 residues. Trimming took 3 bases from V and 6 from J, leaving 5 bases between them. Written as DNA, the CDR3 is TGTGCCAGCAGTTTTATGGATGGCTACACCTTC. This gives the protein CASSFMDGYTF.

Ten or more counts support this clone. At one end, the junction sequence differs from germline, possibly due to a read error. This chain joins TRBV3-1 and TRBJ2-7; 10 bases map to TRBD2. Germline V gives CDR1 LGHDT, CDR2 YNNKEL (reference sequence). This CDR3 has 12 residues. The CDR3 is CARSGGGYEQYF. CDR3 nucleotides: TGTGCCCGCAGCGGGGGGGGGTACGAGCAGTACTTC.

Sample share makes this clone large (0.1 to 1%). J is TRBJ2-7 and V is TRBV6-1; TRBD1 agrees at 9 bases. The germline V gene has CDR1 MNHNS and CDR2 SASEGT. The CDR3 contains 14 residues. V dropped 3 bases and J dropped 3; count of bases not matched to a gene: 3. The CDR3 DNA reads TGTGCCAGCAGTGATGACAGGGGGAGCTACGAGCAGTACTTC. Its translation: CASSDDRGSYEQYF.

The chain combines TRBV10-2 with TRBJ1-2; D perhaps matches TRBD1 (6 bases). The CDR3 runs to 17 residues. Germline assignment: CDR1 WSHSY and CDR2 SAAADI. V lost 0 bases, J lost 1 base, and 15 bases lay in between. Here the CDR3 DNA reads TGCGCCAGCAGTGAGTCGAAAGGGACACTCTTTAACTATGGCTACACCTTC. Its translation is CASSESKGTLFNYGYTF.

This clone was counted a few times. This same CDR3 is encoded by further DNA sequences in the sample. The V and J genes are TRBV28 and TRBJ1-1, with a tentative D call TRBD1 (6 bases). This CDR3 has 13 residues. CDR1 and CDR2 from the germline V gene are MDHEN and SYDVKM. V was pared by 6 bases and J by 6 bases, with 14 bases between. The chain's CDR3 is CASRKGGWSEAFF. The CDR3 DNA reads as TGTGCCAGCAGAAAGGGGGGCTGGTCTGAAGCTTTCTTT.

The sample holds many counts of this clone. The chain uses TRBV20-1 and TRBJ2-5, with D perhaps matching TRBD2 (7 bases). The germline CDR1 and CDR2 sequences are DFQATT and SNEGSKA (reference sequence). This CDR3 spans 14 amino acids. V lost 5 bases to trimming and J lost 5 bases, with 18 bases between them. The CDR3 DNA reads TGCAGTGCTGTAGACCCGGGGAGGGGGGAGACCCAGTACTTC. Translated, it gives CSAVDPGRGETQYF.

A note on this clone: A much larger clone sits a single nucleotide away, making a read error possible. The CDR3 DNA sequence: TGTGCCAGCTCATACCGACCAGTTGGAGGAAACACTGAAGCTTTCTTT. It translates to CASSYRPVGGNTEAFF. V gene TRBV18 combines with J gene TRBJ1-1; D is ambiguous. With 5 bases removed from V and 2 bases from J, the gap between germline ends came to 18 bases. Germline assignment: CDR1 KGHSH and CDR2 LQKENI. The CDR3 sequence is 16 residues long.

Regarding this clone: A read error may account for a junction end that differs from germline. V is TRBV6-1 and J is TRBJ2-7; 8 positions match TRBD1. Per germline, CDR1 MNHNS and CDR2 SASEGT. The CDR3 consists of 15 residues. The CDR3 here is CASSFLDRVNYERYF. CDR3 nucleotide sequence: TGTGCGAGCAGCTTCTTGGACAGGGTTAACTACGAGAGGTACTTC.

This clone was picked up many times. The junction departs from the called germline gene at one end, perhaps through a read error. This same CDR3 is encoded by further DNA sequences in the sample. The chain combines TRBV14 with TRBJ1-4; weak D call: TRBD1 (5 bases). From germline, CDR1 is SGHDN and CDR2 FVKESK. This CDR3 has 15 amino acids. The CDR3 loop is CASSQWGEANEKLFF. CDR3 sequence (DNA): TGTGCCAGCAGCCAATGGGGGGAGGCTAACGAAAAACTGTTTTTT.

This clone ranks as medium-sized. The rearrangement links TRBV7-6 to TRBJ1-1, with D uncertain. CDR1 and CDR2 from the germline V gene are SGHVS and FNYEAQ. With 4 bases removed from V and 3 bases from J, the gap between germline ends came to 15 bases. The CDR3 totals 15 residues. The CDR3 nucleotides read TGTGCCAGCAGCTCCCGACCCTTTGGGGACACTGAAGCTTTCTTT. Translation: CASSSRPFGDTEAFF.

This clone ranks as medium-sized. The CDR3 sequence is CSARQGNYNEQFF. CDR3 in DNA: TGCAGTGCCAGACAGGGGAACTACAATGAGCAGTTCTTC. The gene calls are TRBV20-1 and TRBJ2-1; TRBD1 aligns across 8 bases. CDR3 length: 13 amino acids. Germline assignment: CDR1 DFQATT and CDR2 SNEGSKA (reference sequence). The ends lost 6 bases at V and 3 bases at J; junction bases unmatched: 4.

By its share, this clone is large. V is TRBV11-2 and J is TRBJ2-7; D may be TRBD2 (8 bases). Trimming stripped 7 bases from V and 5 bases from J, with 24 bases between. This CDR3 comprises 16 residues. Germline V CDR1 and CDR2: SGHAT, FQNNGV. DNA for the CDR3: TGTGCCAGCACCCCGATCGGGAGGGGGCACATGAACGAGCAGTACTTC. Protein product: CASTPIGRGHMNEQYF.

This clone was counted at least ten times. This chain joins TRBV19 and TRBJ2-5; TRBD2 is a possible D gene (6 bases). Per the germline V gene, CDR1 is LNHDA and CDR2 is SQIVND (reference sequence). The CDR3 contains 14 residues. V was clipped by 3 bases and J by 3 bases, with 11 bases between them. This chain's CDR3 is CASSILLAKETQYF. CDR3 sequence (DNA): TGTGCCAGTAGTATCCTTCTAGCGAAAGAGACCCAGTACTTC.

This clone is judged medium-sized. The J gene is TRBJ2-1, the V gene TRBV20-1, with 7 bases fitting TRBD2. The CDR3 totals 15 residues. The V segment lost 0 bases and the J segment 8 bases; nucleotides outside the gene matches: 10. Germline V gene lookup returns CDR1 DFQATT and CDR2 SNEGSKA (reference sequence). The CDR3 DNA follows: TGCAGTGCTAGAGATCGCGGGAGTTCTTGGGATGAGCAGTTCTTC. This encodes CSARDRGSSWDEQFF.

The chain carries TRBV14 and TRBJ1-2; a weak D match, TRBD1 (5 bases). The CDR3 is 19 amino acids. Germline values: CDR1 SGHDN, CDR2 FVKESK. The V end was cut by 0 bases, the J end by 9 bases, with 29 bases between. The CDR3 nucleotides are TGTGCCAGCAGCCAAGATCGTAGGCAGGGCTCTTCTCTTGCTCGTTGCTACACCTTC. Translated, it gives CASSQDRRQGSSLARCYTF.

This clone was counted a few times. The junction differs from germline at one of its ends, possibly a read error. Additional DNA sequences in this sample encode the identical CDR3. This chain connects TRBV28 to TRBJ2-3; maybe TRBD2 (5 bases). From germline, CDR1 is MDHEN and CDR2 SYDVKM. The CDR3 spans 13 residues. The CDR3, as DNA: TGTGCTAGCAGCCTGATGTCGAGGGATACACAGTATTTT. It encodes CASSLMSRDTQYF.

V and J are TRBV30 and TRBJ1-3; a weak D match, TRBD1 (5 bases). The CDR3 runs to 15 residues. V was cut by 4 bases and J by 0 bases, with 13 bases left in between. Germline V gives CDR1 GTSNPN, CDR2 SVGIG (reference sequence). In DNA form, the CDR3 reads TGTGCCTGGACCGGGAGGGGCCGCTCTGGAAACACCATATATTTT. This gives the protein CAWTGRGRSGNTIYF.

This clone ranks as medium-sized. This chain joins TRBV24-1 and TRBJ2-7; 9 nucleotides agree with TRBD2. V dropped 3 bases and J dropped 5; count of bases not matched to a gene: 10. The germline V gene has CDR1 KGHDR and CDR2 SFDVKD. This CDR3 contains 16 residues. The CDR3: CATSDEGREGSNEQYF. For the CDR3, the DNA is TGTGCCACCAGTGATGAGGGGCGGGAGGGTTCCAACGAGCAGTACTTC.

This chain uses TRBV6-4 with TRBJ2-1; TRBD1 aligns across 12 bases. This CDR3 has 20 residues. With V trimmed by 5 bases and J by 0 bases, 14 bases remained unmatched. Germline V gene data show CDR1 as MRHNA and CDR2 as SNTAGT. CDR3 protein: CASSMTSGTGGVSSYNEQFF. The CDR3 DNA reads as TGTGCCAGCAGTATGACTTCCGGGACAGGGGGCGTGAGCTCCTACAATGAGCAGTTCTTC.

The chain carries TRBV20-1 and TRBJ2-1, with TRBD2 as a possible D gene (5 bases). Trimming removed 1 base from V and 2 bases from J, with 9 bases in between. Germline V gives CDR1 DFQATT, CDR2 SNEGSKA (reference sequence). The CDR3 has 14 amino acids. DNA for the CDR3: TGCAGTGCTAGAGTGGTGACTACCTACAATGAGCAGTTCTTC. Translation gives CSARVVTTYNEQFF.

In regard to this clone: The junction does not match germline at one end; this may be a read error. This chain uses TRBV20-1 with TRBJ2-5; 7 bases line up with TRBD2. Germline assignment: CDR1 DFQATT and CDR2 SNEGSKA (reference sequence). This CDR3 contains 14 residues. CDR3 in DNA: TGCAGTGGAGAGAGGGAGGGGACGGGAGAGACCAAGTACTTC. This encodes CSGEREGTGETKYF.

Concerning this clone: This CDR3 is also generated by other DNA sequences in the sample. The J gene is TRBJ2-1, the V gene TRBV7-2, with TRBD2 matching over 10 bases. Trimming cost V 6 bases and J 5 bases; bases outside gene matches: 7. Germline values: CDR1 SGHTA, CDR2 FQGNSA. The CDR3 consists of 15 residues. The CDR3 loop is CASRSAGGPDNEQFF. In DNA form, the CDR3 reads TGTGCCAGCAGGTCAGCGGGAGGGCCGGACAATGAGCAGTTCTTC.